These 15 T cell receptor beta chains came from one sample sequenced in a study of blood T cell repertoires in COVID-19. Method: immunoSEQ multiplex PCR; TCRdb's copy keeps in-frame clones and lacks some. The table lists some 150,000 clones, 87% of them singletons. The sample comprised peripheral blood. Every receptor here comes from a woman between 50 and 59 years old with acute or convalescent COVID-19.

This chain uses TRBV5-1 with TRBJ2-6; D not certain. The CDR3 runs to 15 residues. The ends were cut back, 4 bases at V and 0 bases at J, with 8 bases in the middle. Germline loops: CDR1 SGHRS, CDR2 YFSETQ. In DNA, the CDR3 is TGCGCCAGCAGCCCCGTAGCCTCTGGGGCCAACGTCCTGACTTTC. Encoded protein: CASSPVASGANVLTF.

V gene TRBV7-9 combines with J gene TRBJ1-2, with TRBD1 matching 8 bases. The CDR3 length is 15 residues. Per the germline V gene, CDR1 is SEHNR and CDR2 is FQNEAQ (reference sequence). After removal of 5 bases from V and 5 bases from J, the junction contained 10 bases not matched to a gene. Written as DNA, the CDR3 is TGTGCCAGCAGCCAAGACAGGGGCGGGAATTATGGCTACACCTTC. Translation gives CASSQDRGGNYGYTF.

The gene calls are TRBV5-4 and TRBJ2-7; 10 nucleotides align to TRBD2. The CDR3 has 14 residues. After removal of 0 bases from V and 6 bases from J, the junction contained 3 bases not matched to a gene. The germline V gene has CDR1 SGHNT and CDR2 YYREEE (reference sequence). The CDR3 DNA sequence: TGTGCCAGCAGCTTGGCTAGCGGGGGCCTCGAGCAGTACTTC. Protein sequence: CASSLASGGLEQYF.

The chain has TRBV6-6 and TRBJ2-7, with 9 bases matching TRBD2. V shed 4 bases and J 2 bases; nucleotides not matched to a gene: 3. The CDR3 extends over 14 amino acids. Per germline, CDR1 MNHNY and CDR2 SVGAGI (reference sequence). CDR3 DNA: TGTGCCAGCAGTTTACCTAGCGGGGCCTACGAGCAGTACTTC. Its protein product is CASSLPSGAYEQYF.

This clone came up many times. The gene calls are TRBV4-3 and TRBJ2-1, with TRBD1 matching 9 bases. With V trimmed by 4 bases and J by 2 bases, 6 bases remained unmatched. CDR3 length: 16 residues. Germline values: CDR1 LGHNA, CDR2 YSLEER. The CDR3 sequence is CASSLGTGLTYNEQFF. The CDR3 DNA reads as TGCGCCAGCAGCCTAGGGACAGGGCTAACCTACAATGAGCAGTTCTTC.

The chain carries TRBV5-1 and TRBJ1-5; D unresolved. The CDR3 has 13 residues. Germline loops: CDR1 SGHRS, CDR2 YFSETQ. V was trimmed by 0 bases and J by 6 bases, leaving 7 bases between them. The CDR3 nucleotides are TGCGCCAGCAGCTTGGGCAACGGTCAGCCCCAGCATTTT. This gives the protein CASSLGNGQPQHF.

V gene TRBV2 combines with J gene TRBJ2-1, with TRBD2 matching 8 bases. J lost 5 bases, V lost 6 bases, and 9 bases had no gene match. In germline, CDR1 is SNHLY, CDR2 FYNNEI. The CDR3 has 15 residues. The CDR3 loop is CASRPLGGDHNEQFF. The DNA for the CDR3 is TGTGCCAGCAGACCCCTCGGGGGGGACCACAATGAGCAGTTCTTC.

This chain joins TRBV7-2 and TRBJ1-4, with D maybe TRBD1 (5 bases). The CDR3 has 14 residues. Germline CDR1 SGHTA, CDR2 FQGNSA. The V end lost 4 bases, the J end lost 3 bases, and 9 bases lay between the germline ends. The chain's CDR3 is CASSSRQSNEKLFF. CDR3 nucleotides: TGTGCCAGCAGCTCCCGACAGTCTAATGAAAAACTGTTTTTT.

The rearrangement joins TRBV5-4 to TRBJ1-1; 8 bases line up with TRBD1. Germline V gene data show CDR1 as SGHNT and CDR2 as YYREEE (reference sequence). Germline trimming cut 4 bases from V and 5 bases from J; bases unmatched to any gene: 4. This CDR3 region has 13 residues. The CDR3 spells CASSLQGGTEAFF. CDR3 bases: TGTGCCAGCAGCCTACAGGGGGGAACTGAAGCTTTCTTT.

This clone appeared a few times. The rearrangement uses TRBV20-1 and TRBJ1-6; D remains ambiguous. The V gene lost 3 bases and the J gene lost 7 bases, with 13 bases spanning the gap. This CDR3 has 14 amino acids. Germline CDR1 reads DFQATT; CDR2 reads SNEGSKA (reference sequence). The CDR3 sequence: CSASSGRSNSPLHF. CDR3 DNA: TGCAGTGCTAGTTCTGGGAGGTCGAATTCACCCCTCCACTTT.

The V call is TRBV18, the J call TRBJ1-2; tentative D call: TRBD1 (6 bases). Germline CDR1 and CDR2: KGHSH and LQKENI. Trimming took 8 bases from V and 2 from J, leaving 12 bases between them. The CDR3 contains 13 residues. In nucleotides, the CDR3 is TGTGCCAGCACAAGGGACAAGAACTATGGCTACACCTTC. This codes for CASTRDKNYGYTF.

The V call is TRBV7-2, the J call TRBJ1-5; TRBD1 is a possible D gene (5 bases). Germline lookup yields CDR1 SGHTA and CDR2 FQGNSA. The V and J ends lost 1 base and 5 bases respectively, with 12 bases between them. This CDR3 has 15 amino acids. In DNA form, the CDR3 reads TGTGCCAGCAGCTTAGTGGGGGGATTGGATCAGCCCCAGCATTTT. Translating gives CASSLVGGLDQPQHF.

The chain has TRBV19 and TRBJ1-5; TRBD1 is a possible D gene (6 bases). The CDR3 extends over 15 amino acids. The ends were cut back, 1 base at V and 2 bases at J, with 9 bases in the middle. In germline, CDR1 is LNHDA, CDR2 SQIVND (reference sequence). DNA for the CDR3: TGTGCCAGTAGTATAGGGGGGCTGGGCAATCAGCCCCAGCATTTT. Protein sequence: CASSIGGLGNQPQHF.

This chain's CDR3 is CASWRGQPNEKLFF. CDR3 nucleotides: TGTGCCAGCTGGAGGGGACAGCCAAATGAAAAACTGTTTTTT. The J gene is TRBJ1-4, the V gene TRBV18; 7 nucleotides align to TRBD1. This CDR3 region has 14 residues. J was trimmed by 5 bases and V by 7 bases; bases with no gene match: 7. Germline V gene lookup returns CDR1 KGHSH and CDR2 LQKENI.

The V and J genes are TRBV20-1 and TRBJ2-1; D gene uncertain. The CDR3 is 12 residues long. The V gene lost 3 bases and the J gene lost 3 bases, with 6 bases spanning the gap. Germline values: CDR1 DFQATT, CDR2 SNEGSKA (reference sequence). As DNA, the CDR3 is TGCAGTGCTAGTCGGGTCTACAATGAGCAGTTCTTC. Its translation is CSASRVYNEQFF.